This TCR beta chain was recorded in a study of blood T cell repertoires in COVID-19. Study-wide context: Samples of COVID-19 (acute and convalescent) were obtained from the United States, Italy and Spain. From T cells, B-cell-depleted T cells, or PBMCs came the material, which was cDNA or gDNA.

Per the authors' pipeline: Amplification with reference gene primers provided the estimates of nucleated cell counts. The method was immunoSEQ multiplex PCR; TCRdb's version includes in-frame clones alone and lacks a portion of them. V and J calls and clone size follow that table, whereas D and trimming were derived from the DNA. The sample contains around 68,000 clones, around 86% of which appear only once. Concerning this clone: The sample carries other DNA sequences with the same CDR3.

Patients of the Seattle cohort, enrolled during active infection, were followed longitudinally. Germline V gene lookup returns CDR1 MNHEY and CDR2 SMNVEV (reference sequence). The CDR3 totals 14 residues. V was clipped by 4 bases and J by 4 bases; unmatched bases: 5. V and J are TRBV27 and TRBJ2-3, with TRBD2 matching 7 bases. The clonotype originates from a man aged 40-49 years with COVID-19, enrolled during active disease. Sequencing used peripheral blood. In DNA, the CDR3 is TGTGCCAGCAGTTCCCTCCGGGGGGCAGATACGCAGTATTTT. It codes for CASSSLRGADTQYF.